This TCR beta chain was recorded in a study of T cell responses to AZD1222 COVID-19 vaccine. Profiling relied on immunoSEQ multiplex PCR, and the TCRdb table lists in-frame clones only, not all of them. The sample holds approximately 77,000 clones, about 90% seen once. A remark on this clone: Its matching antigen is unknown.

Study-level results: Vaccine-related CD4 TCRs covered spike, predominating at 160-218 and 743-854. Only five or six AZD1222 recipients were seropositive at baseline. Spike-specific TCR breadth and depth went up after people got two AZD1222 doses. Donors skewed white British and female; clonal diversity was possibly underestimated.

The V and J ends lost 2 bases and 4 bases respectively, with 14 bases between them. Germline V gene data show CDR1 as SGHDN and CDR2 as FVKESK. The CDR3 has 15 amino acids. The sample consisted of peripheral blood, taken on day 0 of MenACWY control vaccination. This receptor was taken from an adult in good health. The chain joins TRBV14 to TRBJ1-2; D call uncertain. CDR3: CASSQTAGSSYGYTF. The CDR3, as DNA: TGTGCCAGCAGCCAAACGGCTGGGTCCAGCTATGGCTACACCTTC.